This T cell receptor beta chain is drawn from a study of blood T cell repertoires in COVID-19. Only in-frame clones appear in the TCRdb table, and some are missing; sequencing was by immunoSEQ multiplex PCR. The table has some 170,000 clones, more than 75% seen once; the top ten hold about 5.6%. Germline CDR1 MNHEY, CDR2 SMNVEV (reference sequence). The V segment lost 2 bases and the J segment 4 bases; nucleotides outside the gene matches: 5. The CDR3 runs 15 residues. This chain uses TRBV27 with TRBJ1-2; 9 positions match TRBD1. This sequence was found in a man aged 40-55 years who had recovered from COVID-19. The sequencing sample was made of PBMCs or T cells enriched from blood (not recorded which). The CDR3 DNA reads TGTGCCAGCAGTTTACAGGGACAGGGTGTCTATGGCTACACCTTC. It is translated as CASSLQGQGVYGYTF.